These 12 T cell receptor beta chains came from one sample sequenced in a study of cytomegalovirus exposure and HLA in healthy donors. PCR was performed using 60 Vbeta and 13 Jbeta primers. The repertoire was sequenced with immunoSEQ multiplex PCR; TCRdb's copy has only in-frame clones and lacks some. The sample holds approximately 240,000 clones; about 81% are singletons and the top ten take around 5.7%. Sequencing used PBMCs. The receptor set was obtained from a woman between 35 and 50 years old in good health and CMV-seropositive.

This clone has only one observation. As DNA, the CDR3 is TGTGCCAGCAGCTTGGTCTGGGGCGAATACGAGCAGTACTTC. It encodes CASSLVWGEYEQYF. The V and J genes are TRBV5-6 and TRBJ2-7; D possibly corresponds to TRBD1 (5 bases). The V gene lost 0 bases and the J gene lost 4 bases, with 11 bases spanning the gap. The CDR3 runs 14 residues. CDR1 is SGHDT, CDR2 YYEEEE, per germline.

The chain links TRBV29-1 to TRBJ2-5, with D hard to call. The V gene lost 4 bases and the J gene lost 8 bases, with 20 bases spanning the gap. The germline CDR1 and CDR2 sequences are SQVTM and ANQGSEA. CDR3 length: 14 residues. CDR3 region: CSVVKNRYPITQYF. The CDR3 nucleotides read TGCAGCGTTGTTAAGAACAGATATCCTATAACCCAGTACTTC.

V and J are TRBV4-1 and TRBJ2-2; 9 positions match TRBD2. The ends lost 4 bases at V and 2 bases at J; junction bases unmatched: 5. The germline gives CDR1 MGHRA, CDR2 YSYEKL. CDR3 length: 16 amino acids. DNA for the CDR3: TGCGCCAGCAGCCGATCGACTAGCGGAAACACCGGGGAGCTGTTTTTT. Translated: CASSRSTSGNTGELFF.

This clone showed up just once. This sequence joins TRBV5-4 and TRBJ2-2; D possibly corresponds to TRBD1 (6 bases). The CDR3 is made up of 17 amino acids. In germline, CDR1 is SGHNT, CDR2 YYREEE (reference sequence). V lost 0 bases and J lost 3, with 15 bases in between. CDR3 nucleotide sequence: TGTGCCAGCAGCTTGGACCCCCAGGGGCCCTACACCGGGGAGCTGTTTTTT. Translating gives CASSLDPQGPYTGELFF.

This clone occurred once. The V and J genes are TRBV30 and TRBJ2-7; possible D gene TRBD2, 5 bases. Germline lookup yields CDR1 GTSNPN and CDR2 SVGIG (reference sequence). CDR3 size: 13 residues. Deletions cut 3 bases from V and 1 base from J, with 10 bases between. DNA for the CDR3: TGTGCCTGGAGGAGGGCCGGGTCCTACGAGCAGTACTTC. Translated: CAWRRAGSYEQYF.

The chain uses TRBV7-6 and TRBJ2-2; 7 nucleotides match TRBD1. Germline V lookup: CDR1 SGHVS, CDR2 FNYEAQ. The CDR3 has 17 amino acids. The junction had 13 bases not matched to a gene; V was cut back by 4 bases and J by 5 bases. CDR3 nucleotides: TGTGCCAGCAGCTCACGGACAGGTTCGGATCGGACCGGGGAGCTGTTTTTT. Its translation: CASSSRTGSDRTGELFF.

The chain combines TRBV10-3 with TRBJ1-1; a possible D gene is TRBD1 (5 bases). Germline CDR1 and CDR2: ENHRY and SYGVKD. Trimming pared 4 bases from V and 7 bases from J, leaving 10 bases between. This CDR3 is built from 12 residues. The CDR3 DNA follows: TGTGCCATCAGTGTCACGGGGGTTGAAGCTTTCTTT. Translated: CAISVTGVEAFF.

The genes are TRBV4-1 and TRBJ2-4; 9 bases align to TRBD1. Germline V gene lookup returns CDR1 MGHRA and CDR2 YSYEKL. J lost 0 bases, V lost 6 bases, and 12 bases had no gene match. The CDR3 length is 18 residues. CDR3 sequence: CASRPGDGQGLAKNIQYF. DNA of the CDR3: TGCGCCAGCAGACCCGGGGATGGACAGGGGCTAGCCAAAAACATTCAGTACTTC.

This clone occurred a few times. This chain joins TRBV19 and TRBJ1-4, with 7 bases matching TRBD1. This CDR3 region has 15 residues. Germline CDR1 is LNHDA and CDR2 is SQIVND (reference sequence). The junction had 3 bases not matched to a gene; V was cut back by 5 bases and J by 0 bases. CDR3 nucleotides: TGTGCCAGTAGTGTGGGGACAGCAACTAATGAAAAACTGTTTTTT. Protein product: CASSVGTATNEKLFF. The whole variable domain, remainder taken from reference TRBV19 and TRBJ1-4, is DGGITQSPKYLFRKEGQNVTLSCEQNLNHDAMYWYRQDPGQGLRLIYYSQIVNDFQKGDIAEGYSVSREKKESFPLTVTSAQKNPTAFYLCASSVGTATNEKLFFGSGTQLSVL.

The V and J genes are TRBV9 and TRBJ2-5; 11 bases fit TRBD1. Near its end, the DNA agrees better with TRBJ2-7, so the J call may be wrong. This CDR3 is 15 amino acids long. The germline V gene encodes CDR1 SGDLS and CDR2 YYNGEE. The CDR3 region has the DNA TGTGCCAGCAGCCCTAGGACAGGGGGCGCGTTCGAGCAGTACTTC. This encodes CASSPRTGGAFEQYF.

With respect to this clone: Other nucleotide sequences from this sample produce the same CDR3. This chain joins TRBV5-4 and TRBJ1-5, with 9 bases fitting TRBD1. V dropped 2 bases and J dropped 7; count of bases not matched to a gene: 4. The CDR3 sequence is 14 residues long. Germline values: CDR1 SGHNT, CDR2 YYREEE (reference sequence). The CDR3 loop reads CASSLQGANQPQHF. DNA for the CDR3: TGTGCCAGCAGCTTACAGGGGGCGAACCAGCCCCAGCATTTT.

This rearrangement joins TRBV7-9 to TRBJ2-1, with D tentatively TRBD2 (7 bases). Germline CDR1 is SEHNR and CDR2 is FQNEAQ (reference sequence). V gave up 1 base and J gave up 7 bases, with 20 bases separating them. This CDR3 contains 17 residues. The CDR3 reads CASSLGWGGRVSNEQFF. The CDR3 nucleotides are TGTGCCAGCAGCTTAGGTTGGGGGGGGCGAGTTTCGAATGAGCAGTTCTTC.